This T cell receptor (beta chain) was retrieved from a study of cytomegalovirus exposure and HLA in healthy donors. Comments on this clone: What it binds is not known.

Study-level findings and limits: An ancestry cluster, one associated with Asian ancestry, reportedly showed fewer N-insertions than the approximately 670-donor mean in a later analysis. Associated with cytomegalovirus, according to the listing, were 150 to 200 TCR beta chains.

Donors showed nominal health when sampled, although they likely had unrecorded immune exposures. The CDR3 consists of 16 residues. V dropped 5 bases and J dropped 5; count of bases not matched to a gene: 13. Germline CDR1 SEHNR, CDR2 FQNEAQ (reference sequence). It was with 60 Vbeta and 13 Jbeta primers that the PCR ran. Repertoires were generated with immunoSEQ multiplex PCR, while TCRdb's copy carries only in-frame clones and drops some. The sample has some 170,000 clones; about 65% are singletons. The chain uses TRBV7-9 and TRBJ2-7; 9 bases align to TRBD1. This TCR derives from a woman in her thirties in good health and CMV-seronegative. Material for sequencing was PBMCs. The CDR3 DNA is TGTGCCAGCAGCCGAATGGCCGGACAGGGGCAGAACGAGCAGTACTTC. It specifies CASSRMAGQGQNEQYF.